This paragraph reports one T cell receptor (beta chain). Donors had no recently reported acute infections or vaccinations and were HIV-negative. Method: immunoSEQ multiplex PCR; TCRdb's copy keeps in-frame clones and lacks some. The data contain 400,000 to 600,000 clones, about 96% of them seen just once; the ten biggest clones take up 0.05% to 0.08%. The sample originates from a study of shared clonotypes between healthy human individuals. Trimming took off 0 bases at V and 1 base at J, with 13 bases between the two ends. This CDR3 is built from 16 residues. Per germline, CDR1 KGHSH and CDR2 LQKENI. The receptor's source is a woman between 25 and 40 years old in good health. Sequences were obtained from naive CD4+ T cells sorted from blood. Subset indicated: CD45RA+ positively selected. The rearrangement links TRBV18 to TRBJ2-7, with D uncertain. The CDR3 region has the DNA TGTGCCAGCTCACCACCGAATGGCCAGTCGTCCTACGAGCAGTACTTC. Translation gives CASSPPNGQSSYEQYF.